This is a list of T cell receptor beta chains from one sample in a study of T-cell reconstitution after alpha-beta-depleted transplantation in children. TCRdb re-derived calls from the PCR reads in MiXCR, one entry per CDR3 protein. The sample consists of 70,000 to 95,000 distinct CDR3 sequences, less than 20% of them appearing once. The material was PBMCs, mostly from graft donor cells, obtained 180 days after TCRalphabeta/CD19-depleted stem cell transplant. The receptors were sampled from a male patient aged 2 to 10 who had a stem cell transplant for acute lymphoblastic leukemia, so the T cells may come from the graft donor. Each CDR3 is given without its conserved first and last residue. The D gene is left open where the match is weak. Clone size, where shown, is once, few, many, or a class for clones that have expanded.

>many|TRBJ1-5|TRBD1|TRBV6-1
ASRDDRGPNQPQH
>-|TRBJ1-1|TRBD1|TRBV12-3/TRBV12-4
ASRLTGGTEAF
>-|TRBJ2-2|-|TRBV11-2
ASSFLGRVSGELF
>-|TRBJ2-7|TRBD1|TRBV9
ASSPGTGGFGEQY
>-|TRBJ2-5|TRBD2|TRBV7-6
ASSLGGTLQETQY
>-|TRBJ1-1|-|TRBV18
ASSPRREPTEAF
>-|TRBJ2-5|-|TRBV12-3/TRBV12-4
ASSLANQETQY
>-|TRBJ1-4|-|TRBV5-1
ASSFRGATNEKLF
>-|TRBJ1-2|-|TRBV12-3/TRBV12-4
ASSPSLDGYGYT
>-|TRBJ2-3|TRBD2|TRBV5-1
ASSLDPTSAVRNTQY
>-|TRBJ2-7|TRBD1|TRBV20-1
SARDLLTRDRRNEQY
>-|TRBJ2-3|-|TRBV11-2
ASSLPSFAGLSTDTQY
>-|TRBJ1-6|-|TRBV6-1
ASRKTPTSSRSPLH
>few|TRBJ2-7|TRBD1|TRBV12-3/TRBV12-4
ASCQDRVNSEQY
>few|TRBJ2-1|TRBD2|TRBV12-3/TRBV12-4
ASSLGASGGVHEQF